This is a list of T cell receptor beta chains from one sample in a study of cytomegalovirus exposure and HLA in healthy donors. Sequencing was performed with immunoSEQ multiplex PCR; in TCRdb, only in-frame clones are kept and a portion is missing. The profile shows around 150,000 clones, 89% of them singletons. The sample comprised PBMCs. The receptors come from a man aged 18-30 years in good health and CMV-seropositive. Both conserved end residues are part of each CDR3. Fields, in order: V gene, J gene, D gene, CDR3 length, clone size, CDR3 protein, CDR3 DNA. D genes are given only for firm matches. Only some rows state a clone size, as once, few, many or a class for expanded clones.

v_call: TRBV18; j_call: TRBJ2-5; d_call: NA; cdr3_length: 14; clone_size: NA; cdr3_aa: CASSPRGSQETQYF; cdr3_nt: TGTGCCAGCTCACCACGCGGCAGCCAAGAGACCCAGTACTTC
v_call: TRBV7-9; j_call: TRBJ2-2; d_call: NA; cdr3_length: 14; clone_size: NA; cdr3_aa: CASSLTSRTGELFF; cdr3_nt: TGTGCCAGCAGCTTAACTAGTCGGACCGGGGAGCTGTTTTTT
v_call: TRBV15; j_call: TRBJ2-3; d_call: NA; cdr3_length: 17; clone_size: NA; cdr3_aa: CATSSLLGEDSGDTQYF; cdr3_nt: TGTGCCACCAGCAGTCTCTTAGGTGAAGATTCAGGAGATACGCAGTATTTT
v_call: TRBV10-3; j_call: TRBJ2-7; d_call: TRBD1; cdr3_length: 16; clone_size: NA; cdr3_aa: CAIILGTANSSYEQYF; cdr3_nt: TGTGCCATCATCCTTGGGACAGCGAACTCATCCTACGAGCAGTACTTC
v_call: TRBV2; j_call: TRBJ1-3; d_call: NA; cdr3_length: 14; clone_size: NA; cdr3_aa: CASRATNSGNTIYF; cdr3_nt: TGTGCCAGCAGGGCCACAAATTCTGGAAACACCATATATTTT
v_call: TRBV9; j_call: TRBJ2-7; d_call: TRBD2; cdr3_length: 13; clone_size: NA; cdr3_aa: CASSAGGAGEQYF; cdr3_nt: TGTGCCAGCAGCGCGGGGGGGGCGGGGGAGCAGTACTTC
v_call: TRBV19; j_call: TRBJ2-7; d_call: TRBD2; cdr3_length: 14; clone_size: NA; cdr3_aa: CASSIDPSGYEQYF; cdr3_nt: TGTGCCAGTAGTATAGACCCTAGCGGATACGAGCAGTACTTC
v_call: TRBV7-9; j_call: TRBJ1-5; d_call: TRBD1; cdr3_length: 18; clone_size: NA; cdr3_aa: CASSLGRTGGSSNQPQHF; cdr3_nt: TGTGCCAGCAGCTTAGGCCGGACAGGGGGCTCGAGCAATCAGCCCCAGCATTTT
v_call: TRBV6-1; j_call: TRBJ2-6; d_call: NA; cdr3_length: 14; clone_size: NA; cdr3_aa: CASVQSAGANVLTF; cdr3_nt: TGTGCCAGCGTCCAATCAGCTGGGGCCAACGTCCTGACTTTC
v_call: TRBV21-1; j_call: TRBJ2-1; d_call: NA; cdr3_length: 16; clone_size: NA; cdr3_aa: CASSNFGLAGVNEQFF; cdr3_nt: TGTGCCAGCAGCAATTTTGGACTAGCGGGAGTGAATGAGCAGTTCTTC
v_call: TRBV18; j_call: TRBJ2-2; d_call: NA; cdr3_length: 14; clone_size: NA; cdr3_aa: CASSPPGLTGELFF; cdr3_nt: TGTGCCAGCTCACCCCCAGGGCTAACCGGGGAGCTGTTTTTT
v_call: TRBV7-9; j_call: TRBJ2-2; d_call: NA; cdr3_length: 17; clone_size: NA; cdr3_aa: CASSLSWAGSNTGELFF; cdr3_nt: TGTGCCAGCAGCTTATCATGGGCAGGAAGCAACACCGGGGAGCTGTTTTTT
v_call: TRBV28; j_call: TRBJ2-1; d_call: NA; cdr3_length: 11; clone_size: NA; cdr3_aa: CASALRGEQFF; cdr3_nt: TGTGCCAGCGCCTTGAGAGGGGAGCAGTTCTTC
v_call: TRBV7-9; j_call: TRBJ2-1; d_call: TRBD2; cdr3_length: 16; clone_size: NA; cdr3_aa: CASSWSTSGNVDEQFF; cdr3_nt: TGTGCCAGCAGCTGGTCGACTAGCGGGAATGTAGATGAGCAGTTCTTC
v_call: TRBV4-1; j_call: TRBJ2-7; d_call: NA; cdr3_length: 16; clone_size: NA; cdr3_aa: CASSPGGGGSSYEQYF; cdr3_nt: TGCGCCAGCAGCCCTGGGGGGGGCGGGAGTTCCTACGAGCAGTACTTC
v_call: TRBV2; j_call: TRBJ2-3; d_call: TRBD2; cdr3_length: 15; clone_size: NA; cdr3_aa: CASRSSGSRTDTQYF; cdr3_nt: TGTGCCAGCAGGAGTAGCGGGAGCCGCACAGATACGCAGTATTTT
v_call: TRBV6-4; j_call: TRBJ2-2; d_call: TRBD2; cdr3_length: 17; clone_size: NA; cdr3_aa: CASSDDSGISGTGELFF; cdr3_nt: TGTGCCAGCAGTGACGATAGCGGGATCTCTGGCACCGGGGAGCTGTTTTTT
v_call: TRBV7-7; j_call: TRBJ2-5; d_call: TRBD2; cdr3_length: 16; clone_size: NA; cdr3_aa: CASSLHTSGSQETQYF; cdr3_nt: TGTGCTAGCAGCTTACACACTAGCGGGAGCCAAGAGACCCAGTACTTC
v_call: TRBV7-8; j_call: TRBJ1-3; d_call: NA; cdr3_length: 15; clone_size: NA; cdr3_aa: CASSLAPGSGNTIYF; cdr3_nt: TGTGCCAGCAGCTTAGCGCCGGGGTCTGGAAACACCATATATTTT
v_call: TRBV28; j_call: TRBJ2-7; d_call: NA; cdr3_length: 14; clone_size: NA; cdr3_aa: CASTRGGAYNEQYF; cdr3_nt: TGTGCCAGCACTAGAGGCGGAGCATACAACGAGCAGTACTTC
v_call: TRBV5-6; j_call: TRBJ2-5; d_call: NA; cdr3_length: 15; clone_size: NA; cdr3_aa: CASSYRLGRQETQYF; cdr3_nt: TGTGCCAGCAGCTACAGACTAGGAAGGCAAGAGACCCAGTACTTC
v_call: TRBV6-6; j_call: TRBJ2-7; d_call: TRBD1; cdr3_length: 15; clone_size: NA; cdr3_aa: CASSSPGQGVYEQYF; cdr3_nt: TGTGCCAGCAGTTCACCGGGACAGGGGGTTTACGAGCAGTACTTC
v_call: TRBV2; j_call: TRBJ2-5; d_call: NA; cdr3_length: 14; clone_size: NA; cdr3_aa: CASSEARLQETQYF; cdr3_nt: TGTGCCAGCAGTGAAGCGCGACTTCAAGAGACCCAGTACTTC
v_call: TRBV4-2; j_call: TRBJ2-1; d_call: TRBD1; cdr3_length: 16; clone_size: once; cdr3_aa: CASSQAGQGPYNEQFF; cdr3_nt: TGTGCCAGCAGCCAGGCGGGACAGGGCCCCTACAATGAGCAGTTCTTC
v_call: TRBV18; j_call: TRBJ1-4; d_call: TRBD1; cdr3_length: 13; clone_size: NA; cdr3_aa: CASSQQGSEKLFF; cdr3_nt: TGTGCCAGCTCTCAACAGGGGTCTGAAAAACTGTTTTTT
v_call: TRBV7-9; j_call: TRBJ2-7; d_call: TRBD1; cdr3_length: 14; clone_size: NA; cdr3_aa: CASSAGQGANEQYF; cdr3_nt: TGTGCCAGCAGCGCGGGACAGGGGGCCAACGAGCAGTACTTC
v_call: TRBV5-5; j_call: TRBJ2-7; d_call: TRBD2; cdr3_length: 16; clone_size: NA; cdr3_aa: CASSQAAGLAGYEQYF; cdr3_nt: TGTGCCAGCAGCCAGGCAGCCGGACTAGCGGGCTACGAGCAGTACTTC
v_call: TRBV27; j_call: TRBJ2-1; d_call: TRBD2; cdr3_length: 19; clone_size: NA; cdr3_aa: CASSYGTSGRAWFINEQFF; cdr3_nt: TGTGCCAGCAGTTACGGGACTAGCGGGAGGGCCTGGTTTATCAATGAGCAGTTCTTC
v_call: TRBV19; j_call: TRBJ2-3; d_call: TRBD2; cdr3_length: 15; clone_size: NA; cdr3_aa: CATHPGLAGTDTQYF; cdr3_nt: TGTGCCACCCATCCGGGACTAGCGGGGACAGATACGCAGTATTTT
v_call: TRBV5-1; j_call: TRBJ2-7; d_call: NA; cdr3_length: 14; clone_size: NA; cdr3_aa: CASSLVGGTNEQYF; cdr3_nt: TGCGCCAGCAGCTTGGTAGGCGGGACGAACGAGCAGTACTTC